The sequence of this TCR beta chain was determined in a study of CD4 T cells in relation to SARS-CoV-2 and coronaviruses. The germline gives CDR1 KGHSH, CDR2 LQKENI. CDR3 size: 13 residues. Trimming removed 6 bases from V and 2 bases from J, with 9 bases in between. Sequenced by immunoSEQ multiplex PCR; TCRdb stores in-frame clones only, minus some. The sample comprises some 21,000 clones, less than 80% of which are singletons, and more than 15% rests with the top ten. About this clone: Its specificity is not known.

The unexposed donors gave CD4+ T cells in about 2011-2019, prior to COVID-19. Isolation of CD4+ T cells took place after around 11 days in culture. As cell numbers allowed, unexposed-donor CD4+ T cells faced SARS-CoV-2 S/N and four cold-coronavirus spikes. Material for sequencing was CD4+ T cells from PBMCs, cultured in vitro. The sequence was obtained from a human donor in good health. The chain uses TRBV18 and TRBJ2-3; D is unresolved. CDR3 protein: CASSPDVTDTQYF. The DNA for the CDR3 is TGTGCCAGCTCCCCCGACGTCACAGATACGCAGTATTTT.